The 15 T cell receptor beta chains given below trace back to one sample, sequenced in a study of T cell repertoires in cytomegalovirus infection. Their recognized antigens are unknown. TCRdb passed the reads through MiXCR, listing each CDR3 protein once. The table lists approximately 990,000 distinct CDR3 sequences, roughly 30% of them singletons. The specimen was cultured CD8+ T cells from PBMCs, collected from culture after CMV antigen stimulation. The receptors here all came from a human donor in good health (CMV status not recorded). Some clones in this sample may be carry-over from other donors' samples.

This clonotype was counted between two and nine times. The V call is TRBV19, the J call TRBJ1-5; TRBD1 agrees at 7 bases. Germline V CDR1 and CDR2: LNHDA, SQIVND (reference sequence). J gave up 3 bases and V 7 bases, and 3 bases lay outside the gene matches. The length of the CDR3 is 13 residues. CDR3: CASKDRSNQPQHF. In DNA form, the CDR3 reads TGTGCCAGTAAGGACAGGTCCAATCAGCCCCAGCATTTT. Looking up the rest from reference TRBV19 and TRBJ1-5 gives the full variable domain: DGGITQSPKYLFRKEGQNVTLSCEQNLNHDAMYWYRQDPGQGLRLIYYSQIVNDFQKGDIAEGYSVSREKKESFPLTVTSAQKNPTAFYLCASKDRSNQPQHFGDGTRLSIL.

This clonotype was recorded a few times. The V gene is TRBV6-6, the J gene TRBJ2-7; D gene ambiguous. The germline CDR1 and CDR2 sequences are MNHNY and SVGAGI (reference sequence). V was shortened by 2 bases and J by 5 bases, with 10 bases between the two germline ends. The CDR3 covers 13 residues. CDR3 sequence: CASSYGQSNEQYF. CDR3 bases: TGTGCCAGCAGTTACGGGCAGTCAAACGAGCAGTACTTC.

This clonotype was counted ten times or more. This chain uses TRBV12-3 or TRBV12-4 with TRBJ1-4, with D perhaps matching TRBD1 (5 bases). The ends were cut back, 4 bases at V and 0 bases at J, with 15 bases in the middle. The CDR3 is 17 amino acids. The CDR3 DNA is TGTGCCAGCAGTTATGCCTCCCAGGGATCAACTAATGAAAAACTGTTTTTT. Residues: CASSYASQGSTNEKLFF.

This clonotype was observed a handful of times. CDR3 nucleotides: TGTGCCAGCAGTCCTAGGGGGCTAGTAAACATTCAGTACTTC. It translates to CASSPRGLVNIQYF. This chain links TRBV27 with TRBJ2-4, with TRBD1 matching 7 bases. After removal of 5 bases from V and 6 bases from J, the junction contained 7 bases not matched to a gene. Germline-derived CDR1 and CDR2 are MNHEY and SMNVEV (reference sequence). The CDR3 length is 14 residues.

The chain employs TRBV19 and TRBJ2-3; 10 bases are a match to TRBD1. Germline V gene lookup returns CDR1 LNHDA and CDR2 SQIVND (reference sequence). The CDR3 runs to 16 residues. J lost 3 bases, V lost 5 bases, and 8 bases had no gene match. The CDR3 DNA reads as TGTGCCAGTAGTGGTCCGACAGGGGGCTGGACAGATACGCAGTATTTT. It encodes CASSGPTGGWTDTQYF.

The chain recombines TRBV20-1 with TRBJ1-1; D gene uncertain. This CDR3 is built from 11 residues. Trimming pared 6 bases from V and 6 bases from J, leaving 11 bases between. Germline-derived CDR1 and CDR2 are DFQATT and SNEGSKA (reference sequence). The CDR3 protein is CSAHLDAEAFF. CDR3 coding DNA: TGCAGTGCGCATTTGGACGCTGAAGCTTTCTTT.

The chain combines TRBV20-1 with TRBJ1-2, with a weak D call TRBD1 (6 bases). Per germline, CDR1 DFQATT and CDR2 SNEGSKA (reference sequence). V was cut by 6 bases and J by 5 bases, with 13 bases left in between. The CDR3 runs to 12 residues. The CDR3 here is CSATGTLYGYTF. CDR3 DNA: TGCAGTGCCACCGGGACACTTTATGGCTACACCTTC.

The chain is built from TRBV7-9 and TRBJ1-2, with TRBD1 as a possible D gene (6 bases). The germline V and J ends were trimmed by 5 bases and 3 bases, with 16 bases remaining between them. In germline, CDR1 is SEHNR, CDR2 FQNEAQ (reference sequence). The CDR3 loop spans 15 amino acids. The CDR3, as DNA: TGTGCCAGCAGCCAACAGGGCCGGTTGGACTATGGCTACACCTTC. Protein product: CASSQQGRLDYGYTF.

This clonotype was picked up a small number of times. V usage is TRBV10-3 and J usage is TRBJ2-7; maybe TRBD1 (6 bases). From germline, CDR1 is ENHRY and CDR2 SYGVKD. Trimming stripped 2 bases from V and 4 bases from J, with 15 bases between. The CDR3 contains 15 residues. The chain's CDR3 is CAISEAWGLRYEQYV. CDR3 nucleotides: TGTGCCATCAGTGAGGCGTGGGGGCTTAGGTACGAGCAGTACGTC.

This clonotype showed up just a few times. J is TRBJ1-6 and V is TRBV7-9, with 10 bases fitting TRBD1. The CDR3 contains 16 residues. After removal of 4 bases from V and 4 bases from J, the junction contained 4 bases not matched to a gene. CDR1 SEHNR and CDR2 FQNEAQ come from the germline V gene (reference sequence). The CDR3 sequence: CASSSRDRGYNSPLHF. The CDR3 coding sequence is TGTGCCAGCAGCTCGAGGGACAGGGGATATAATTCACCCCTCCACTTT.

DNA for the CDR3: TGTGCCAGCAGCTCGGTGGCGTCCCAAGAGACCCAGTACTTC. Translation: CASSSVASQETQYF. The gene calls are TRBV7-9 and TRBJ2-5; D gene uncertain. The length of the CDR3 is 14 residues. The germline gives CDR1 SEHNR, CDR2 FQNEAQ (reference sequence). The V end lost 4 bases, the J end lost 1 base, and 10 bases lay between the germline ends.

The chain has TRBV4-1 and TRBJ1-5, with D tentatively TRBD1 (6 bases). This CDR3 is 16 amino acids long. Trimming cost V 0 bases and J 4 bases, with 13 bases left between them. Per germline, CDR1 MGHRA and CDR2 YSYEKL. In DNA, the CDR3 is TGCGCCAGCAGCCAAGAGGGGGGCCGTGGGAATCAGCCCCAGCATTTT. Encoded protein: CASSQEGGRGNQPQHF.

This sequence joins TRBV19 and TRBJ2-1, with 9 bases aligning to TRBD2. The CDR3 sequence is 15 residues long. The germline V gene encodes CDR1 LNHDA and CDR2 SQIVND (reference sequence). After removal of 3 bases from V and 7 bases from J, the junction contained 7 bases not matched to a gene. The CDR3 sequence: CASSMRAGGLNEQFF. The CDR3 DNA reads TGTGCCAGTAGTATGCGCGCGGGGGGGCTAAATGAGCAGTTCTTC.

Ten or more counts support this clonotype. DNA of the CDR3: TGTGCCAGCAGCGGATACCCCAACAGGGAGGAAAGGGGCAGCCCCCAGCATTTT. It is translated as CASSGYPNREERGSPQHF. V gene TRBV7-9 combines with J gene TRBJ1-5; tentatively, D is TRBD1 (6 bases). Germline CDR1 is SEHNR and CDR2 is FQNEAQ (reference sequence). V gave up 5 bases and J gave up 10 bases, with 30 bases separating them. The CDR3 runs 18 residues.

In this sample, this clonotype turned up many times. The CDR3 nucleotides read TGTGCCAGCAGCTTAGCGGGACGGTACACCGGGGAGCTGTTTTTT. Its protein is CASSLAGRYTGELFF. This chain connects TRBV7-2 to TRBJ2-2, with D perhaps given as TRBD1 or TRBD2 (5 bases each). The CDR3 loop spans 15 amino acids. Trimming shortened V by 0 bases and J by 3 bases, and 8 bases separated the two germline ends. Germline-derived CDR1 and CDR2 are SGHTA and FQGNSA.